The 16 T cell receptor beta chains below all came from one sample that was sequenced in a study of beta chain features in type 1 diabetes. Expressed TCRB transcripts got sequenced, as all isolated RNA was reverse transcribed. The repertoire was sequenced with immunoSEQ multiplex PCR; TCRdb's copy has only in-frame clones and lacks some. Of a few hundred thousand clones in the sample, approximately 15% were seen once. The sequenced material came from naive CD4+ T cells from blood. The receptors come from a man aged 30-40 years in good health.

This clone was counted a few times. This chain uses TRBV25-1 with TRBJ1-1, with D perhaps TRBD1 (5 bases). The V and J ends lost 10 bases and 2 bases respectively, with 14 bases between them. The CDR3 runs 13 residues. Germline CDR1 reads MGHDK; CDR2 reads SYGVNS. CDR3 protein: CATGRASNTEAFF. CDR3 nucleotide sequence: TGTGCCACAGGGAGGGCAAGTAACACTGAAGCTTTCTTT. The full variable domain, its missing parts supplied by reference TRBV25-1 and TRBJ1-1, is EADIYQTPRYLVIGTGKKITLECSQTMGHDKMYWYQQDPGMELHLIHYSYGVNSTEKGDLSSESTVSRIRTEHFPLTLESARPSHTSQYLCATGRASNTEAFFGQGTRLTVV.

This clone came up a few times. The chain combines TRBV18 with TRBJ2-1; D not certain. Germline V lookup: CDR1 KGHSH, CDR2 LQKENI. The CDR3 has 15 amino acids. Trimming removed 0 bases from V and 5 bases from J, with 11 bases in between. The CDR3 DNA sequence: TGTGCCAGCTCACCACCGGCAAATACCCACAATGAGCAGTTCTTC. This sequence encodes CASSPPANTHNEQFF.

The chain links TRBV15 to TRBJ2-7; D gene unclear. The CDR3 is 14 residues long. V was clipped by 1 base and J by 0 bases, with 7 bases between them. The V gene's germline CDR1 is LNHNV and CDR2 YYDKDF (reference sequence). The CDR3 region is CATSRVPASYEQYF. DNA for the CDR3: TGTGCCACCAGCAGAGTACCAGCCTCCTACGAGCAGTACTTC. The complete variable domain, with remaining parts taken from reference TRBV15 and TRBJ2-7, reads DAMVIQNPRYQVTQFGKPVTLSCSQTLNHNVMYWYQQKSSQAPKLLFHYYDKDFNNEADTPDNFQSRRPNTSFCFLDIRSPGLGDTAMYLCATSRVPASYEQYFGPGTRLTVT.

The table lists this clone with many counts. The chain couples TRBV30 to TRBJ1-5, with D perhaps matching TRBD1 (5 bases). This CDR3 has 15 amino acids. Germline V lookup: CDR1 GTSNPN, CDR2 SVGIG (reference sequence). V was pared by 0 bases and J by 0 bases, with 9 bases between. The CDR3 DNA reads as TGTGCCTGGAGTGTACCGGGGGGTAGCAATCAGCCCCAGCATTTT. Its translation: CAWSVPGGSNQPQHF.

The rearrangement joins TRBV7-8 to TRBJ2-3; D may be TRBD2 (5 bases). V was cut by 0 bases and J by 3 bases, with 10 bases left in between. The CDR3 is made up of 15 amino acids. CDR1 and CDR2 from the germline V gene are SGHVS and FQNEAQ. The CDR3 loop is CASSLAWGDTDTQYF. The CDR3 DNA is TGTGCCAGCAGCTTAGCATGGGGAGATACAGATACGCAGTATTTT. Based on the CDR3 plus reference TRBV7-8 and TRBJ2-3, the full variable domain is GAGVSQSPRYKVAKRGQDVALRCDPISGHVSLFWYQQALGQGPEFLTYFQNEAQLDKSGLPSDRFFAERPEGSVSTLKIQRTQQEDSAVYLCASSLAWGDTDTQYFGPGTRLTVL.

This clone was counted only a few times. CDR3 loop: CASSLFDSFYGYTF. CDR3 in DNA: TGTGCCAGCAGCTTGTTCGACAGCTTCTATGGCTACACCTTC. V and J are TRBV5-4 and TRBJ1-2, with a weak D call TRBD1 (5 bases). Trimming left V 1 base short and J 4 bases short, with 11 bases between. The germline V gene encodes CDR1 SGHNT and CDR2 YYREEE (reference sequence). The CDR3 totals 14 residues.

This clone showed up just a few times. The J gene is TRBJ2-7, the V gene TRBV10-3, with 7 bases identical to TRBD1. This CDR3 has 15 residues. CDR1 is ENHRY and CDR2 is SYGVKD in the germline V gene. With V trimmed by 5 bases and J by 2 bases, 9 bases remained unmatched. The CDR3 reads CAISTSGGRAYEQYV. CDR3 DNA sequence: TGTGCCATCAGTACATCAGGGGGTCGTGCCTACGAGCAGTACGTC.

The rearrangement links TRBV1 to TRBJ1-1. TRBV1 is flagged as a pseudogene. There are 16 residues in the CDR3. The DNA of the CDR3 is TGCACCAGCAGCCAAGTACCCCGAGAGGGGAACACTGAAGCTTTCTTT. Its translation: CTSSQVPREGNTEAFF.

This chain links TRBV11-2 with TRBJ2-7; D gene unclear. The CDR3 contains 11 residues. V was cut by 4 bases and J by 3 bases, with 4 bases left in between. Germline loops: CDR1 SGHAT, CDR2 FQNNGV. The CDR3 sequence: CASSSFYEQYF. The CDR3 region has the DNA TGTGCCAGCAGCTCGTTCTACGAGCAGTACTTC.

The chain carries TRBV19 and TRBJ2-7, with a tentative D call TRBD1 (6 bases). Germline CDR1 is LNHDA and CDR2 is SQIVND (reference sequence). This CDR3 contains 14 residues. Deletions cut 2 bases from V and 2 bases from J, with 10 bases between. CDR3 sequence: CASSIQGIPYEQYF. DNA for the CDR3: TGTGCCAGTAGTATACAGGGGATCCCCTACGAGCAGTACTTC.

This clone has a handful of counts. J is TRBJ2-2 and V is TRBV13, with 8 bases lining up with TRBD2. Germline CDR1 reads PRHDT; CDR2 reads FYEKMQ (reference sequence). V lost 5 bases and J lost 2; bases outside the gene matches: 4. The CDR3 is 15 residues long. CDR3 nucleotides: TGTGCCAGCAGCACGCGGGGGGCCAACACCGGGGAGCTGTTTTTT. It yields the protein CASSTRGANTGELFF.

This clone has more than one count but fewer than ten. The V and J genes are TRBV7-2 and TRBJ2-5; D is undetermined. V lost 6 bases, J lost 4 bases, and 18 bases lay in between. Germline loops: CDR1 SGHTA, CDR2 FQGNSA. The CDR3 is made up of 15 amino acids. The CDR3 protein is CASRSALVGRETQYF. CDR3 DNA sequence: TGTGCCAGCAGATCCGCCCTGGTTGGGCGAGAGACCCAGTACTTC.

This clone was picked up a small number of times. The V call is TRBV19, the J call TRBJ2-1; D gene uncertain. In germline, CDR1 is LNHDA, CDR2 SQIVND (reference sequence). The CDR3 is 13 residues long. Trimming took off 1 base at V and 6 bases at J, with 7 bases between the two ends. DNA for the CDR3: TGTGCCAGTAGTATAGTTTCCGCCAATGAGCAGTTCTTC. Its protein is CASSIVSANEQFF.

This clone turned up a few times. The chain recombines TRBV28 with TRBJ2-5, with TRBD1 as a possible D gene (6 bases). Trimming removed 2 bases from V and 3 bases from J, with 13 bases in between. This CDR3 comprises 15 residues. Germline-derived CDR1 and CDR2 are MDHEN and SYDVKM. The CDR3 reads CASSLVQGRKETQYF. The CDR3 DNA reads as TGTGCCAGCAGTTTAGTACAGGGAAGGAAAGAGACCCAGTACTTC.

A few counts support this clone. The gene calls are TRBV5-4 and TRBJ2-5; D remains unclear. Per germline, CDR1 SGHNT and CDR2 YYREEE (reference sequence). The CDR3 has 14 amino acids. The V end was cut by 0 bases, the J end by 1 base, with 7 bases between. CDR3 loop: CASSLEASQETQYF. As DNA, the CDR3 is TGTGCCAGCAGCTTGGAGGCCTCCCAAGAGACCCAGTACTTC. Together with reference TRBV5-4 and TRBJ2-5, the CDR3 gives the full variable domain: ETGVTQSPTHLIKTRGQQVTLRCSSQSGHNTVSWYQQALGQGPQFIFQYYREEENGRGNFPPRFSGLQFPNYSSELNVNALELDDSALYLCASSLEASQETQYFGPGTRLLVL.

This clone was seen a handful of times. V usage is TRBV18 and J usage is TRBJ1-5; D not certain. Germline CDR1 is KGHSH and CDR2 is LQKENI. CDR3 length: 13 residues. Trimming pared 5 bases from V and 2 bases from J, leaving 7 bases between. CDR3 nucleotides: TGTGCCAGCTCAGGATCGGGCAATCAGCCCCAGCATTTT. It specifies CASSGSGNQPQHF.